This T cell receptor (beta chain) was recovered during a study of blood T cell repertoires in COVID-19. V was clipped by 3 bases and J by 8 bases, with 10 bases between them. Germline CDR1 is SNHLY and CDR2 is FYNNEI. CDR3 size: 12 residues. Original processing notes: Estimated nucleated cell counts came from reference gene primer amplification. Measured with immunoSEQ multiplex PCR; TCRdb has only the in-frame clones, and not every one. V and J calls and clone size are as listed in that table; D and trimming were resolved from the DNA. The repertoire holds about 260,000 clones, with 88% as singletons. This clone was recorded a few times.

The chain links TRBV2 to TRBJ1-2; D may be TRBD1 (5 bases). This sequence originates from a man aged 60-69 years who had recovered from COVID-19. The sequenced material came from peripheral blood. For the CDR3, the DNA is TGTGCCAGCAGTGACAGGGTGAAGGGCTACACCTTC. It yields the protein CASSDRVKGYTF.